This paragraph reports one T cell receptor (beta chain). Antigen specificity is unknown. This specimen belongs to a study of CD8+CD57+ T cells in acquired aplastic anemia. Study overall: DNA recovered from sorted CD4+ and CD8+ cells had a mean of 3.2 ug. Healthy donor CD4+ samples were sequenced to a depth that averaged roughly 10 million reads. General study results and limits: Patients and controls turned out to have roughly 31 CD8+ CDR3 sequences in common. Significant differences in CD8+ Simpson's diversity were not observed between patients and controls.

V dropped 1 base and J dropped 5 bases, with 12 bases sitting between them. The CDR3 has 14 residues. It was genomic DNA that served as the template for profiling TCR beta VDJ and CDR3. TCRdb used MiXCR to reprocess the reads, holding one entry per CDR3 protein. The sample lists 400,000 to 450,000 distinct CDR3 sequences; about two thirds were seen once. This TCR was sampled from a human donor in good health, serving as a control. Sequencing used sorted CD4+, CD8+, or CD8+CD57+ T cells (not recorded which) from PBMCs. The gene calls are TRBV12-3 or TRBV12-4 and TRBJ2-7; D may be TRBD2 (7 bases). The CDR3 reads CASSLDRGAHEQYF. DNA of the CDR3: TGTGCCAGCAGTTTAGACCGGGGGGCTCACGAGCAGTACTTC.